This paragraph covers one TCR beta chain sequence. What it binds is unknown. The data belong to a study of T cell responses to AZD1222 COVID-19 vaccine. Study as a whole: Second-dose intervals of approximately 4 or approximately 12 weeks were pooled.

Generated by immunoSEQ multiplex PCR, the TCRdb table keeps only in-frame clones and is missing some. The sample consists of tens of thousands of clones, just over 85% of them appearing once. General observations from the study: Donors, mostly white British, included more females; clonal diversity was possibly underestimated. As reported, nearly half of all spike-specific TCRs target variant regions that are unmutated. Repertoires were sampled only after the peak T cell response.

Germline loops: CDR1 LNHDA, CDR2 SQIVND (reference sequence). Trimming left V 9 bases short and J 10 bases short, with 13 bases between. The CDR3 loop spans 12 amino acids. The sequence was obtained from an adult in good health. The chain carries TRBV19 and TRBJ1-6; D is unclear. The sample consisted of peripheral blood, taken on day 0 of AZD1222 vaccination. Written as DNA, the CDR3 is TGTGCCAGACAGAAGGAGCGGTCACCCCTCCACTTT. This sequence encodes CARQKERSPLHF.